This T cell receptor (beta chain) was sequenced during a study of human T cells and chemical hapten exposure (dated by TCRdb to the early 2020s). Regarding the study in general: For sensitization, 2% DPC in acetone was applied to a 2 cm by 2 cm area of upper inner arm skin. Patch testing was done on the upper back using Finn chambers containing 0.01% DPC, and results were scored after 6 days according to International Contact Dermatitis Research Group standards. Weekly therapeutic DPC doses were additionally applied to the scalp of patients throughout the approximately 24-week study period. The mostly female patient cohort included alopecia areata with under or over 50% scalp involvement, alopecia totalis and alopecia universalis. About 30 alopecia patients provided blood for TCR sequencing at one to four time points (pre-sensitization, 2, 6 and 24 weeks). Patient blood was sampled pre-sensitization (week 0) and at 2, 6 and about 24 weeks after DPC sensitization. In alopecia patients, the study followed how the peripheral blood TCR repertoire changed in vivo over primary and secondary sensitization to diphenylcyclopropenone (DPC), a hapten. Libraries were pooled for sequencing, and per-sample TCR yields varied mainly because of small differences in library volumes within the pool. General findings and caveats noted by the study authors: Because all patients had alopecia, a presumed autoimmune disease, the immune response of the patients might differ from that of healthy individuals. Repeated subsampling changed both the strength of the expansion versus patch-test correlation and the threshold at which the correlation became significant. Patch test score was positively correlated with the number of PT1 expanded TCRs, with significance at thresholds 8, 16 and 32 but not at 4. Compared with pre-sensitization or healthy control sets, expanded TCRs formed significantly more large CDR3 similarity clusters, which is consistent with antigen-driven responses. The number of TCRs above 1 in 1000 frequency did not change with DPC sensitization; there was no evidence of global repertoire structure alterations.

V is cut by 6 bases and J by 3 bases, and the space between the germline ends is 15 bases. CDR1 and CDR2, looked up from the germline V gene, are MDHEN and SYDVKM. Its CDR3 holds 14 amino acids, cysteine through phenylalanine. Of all the DNA, just the CDR3 is kept, 42 bases in frame from base 1. The protocol used for the library was RACE. The data were produced on a NextSeq 500. Library preparation attached unique molecular identifiers to individual cDNA molecules for quantitative, reproducible TCR counting. Each blood RNA sample was used to sequence both TCR alpha and TCR beta chains. Processing in the source paper ran as follows. A median of about 87,000 TCRs per sample was observed, with a range of roughly 20,000 to 700,000. V, J and CDR3 annotation of the TCR reads was performed with the Decombinator software suite. For the PS versus PT1 abundance plots, all samples were subsampled to the same number of TCRs (28,000). Expanded TCRs were defined as absent before sensitization and observed at least eight times at the 2-week time point. TCRdb applied fastp at Q25 and MiXCR to the public reads, then kept only in-frame beta chains. CDR3 protein sequences are deduplicated, and each keeps its most common genes and DNA. These V and J calls originate from TCRdb's pipeline instead of the authors' own analysis. A total of hundreds of thousands of distinct CDR3 sequences appear in this sample, about 6% of them only once. The top ten clones comprise around 6.1% of the sample.

What this sample's time point label stands for: patch test 2, 6 weeks after DPC sensitization. The sample's treatment or condition, from its label and the paper: therapeutic diphenylcyclopropenone sensitization with weekly scalp DPC. Blood at each patch-test visit was drawn before the patch test was applied. To be eligible, patients had to be aged 18 to 70, diagnosed with alopecia and judged suitable for DPC therapy, while pregnant patients were excluded. Total RNA was extracted from unfractionated whole blood collected in Tempus Blood RNA tubes. Note on this clonotype: The antigen it binds to is not known. No quality values exist for individual bases; no much larger clone is one base distant.

The V gene is TRBV28 and the J gene is TRBJ2-7, and possibly TRBD1, on 7 matching bases. The sample consisted of whole blood, taken in connection with sensitization to the hapten diphenylcyclopropenone (DPC). The TCR comes from a woman between 18 and 29 years old with alopecia areata. Some clones in this sample may be carry-over from other donors' samples. The CDR3 region: CASRGTAGSYEQYF. The sequenced DNA: TGTGCCAGCAGAGGGACAGCGGGTAGCTACGAGCAGTACTTC.